The 14 T cell receptor beta chains listed next were all sequenced from one sample in a study of a mutant IDH1 vaccine in newly diagnosed glioma. TCRdb's table, derived via immunoSEQ multiplex PCR, lists solely in-frame clones and lacks some. The sample records tens of thousands of clones, roughly nine tenths being singletons. Antigen specificity for these receptors is unknown. As for time point: week 35, safety follow-up. With topical imiquimod, each dose of the vaccine consisted of 300 ug of mutant IDH1 20-mer peptide. Sequencing used PBMCs, obtained from a glioma patient whose treatment included an IDH1 peptide vaccine. These receptors all stem from a middle-aged man with glioma.

This clone was seen just once. The V call is TRBV6-5, the J call TRBJ2-4, with D unresolved. The germline V gene has CDR1 MNHEY and CDR2 SVGAGI. Trimming removed 6 bases from V and 1 base from J, with 7 bases in between. The length of the CDR3 is 13 residues. CDR3 nucleotides: TGTGCCAGCAGGCAGGCCGCCAAAAACATTCAGTACTTC. Translating it yields CASRQAAKNIQYF.

This chain joins TRBV5-1 and TRBJ2-2; TRBD2 agrees at 7 bases. CDR1 and CDR2 from the germline V gene are SGHRS and YFSETQ. The CDR3 runs 15 residues. V gave up 0 bases and J gave up 5 bases; unmatched junction bases: 4. The CDR3: CASSLGTAGTGELFF. CDR3 nucleotide sequence: TGCGCCAGCAGCTTGGGCACAGCGGGAACCGGGGAGCTGTTTTTT.

The chain combines TRBV4-3 with TRBJ1-5; D not resolved. The length of the CDR3 is 13 residues. Germline V gene data show CDR1 as LGHNA and CDR2 as YSLEER. The V and J ends lost 2 bases and 4 bases respectively, with 6 bases between them. CDR3 sequence: CASSQLINQPQHF. The CDR3 DNA reads TGCGCCAGCAGCCAACTAATAAATCAGCCCCAGCATTTT.

The V call is TRBV25-1, the J call TRBJ1-1; D gene unclear. This CDR3 spans 16 amino acids. Germline V gene data show CDR1 as MGHDK and CDR2 as SYGVNS. Trimming took 2 bases from V and 5 from J, leaving 18 bases between them. This CDR3 reads CASSEDVPGWKTEAFF. The CDR3 bases are TGTGCCAGCAGTGAAGATGTCCCGGGTTGGAAGACTGAAGCTTTCTTT.

The chain couples TRBV6-6 to TRBJ1-5, with D maybe TRBD1 (5 bases). The CDR3 has 12 residues. Germline CDR1 and CDR2: MNHNY and SVGAGI (reference sequence). With 7 bases removed from V and 8 bases from J, the gap between germline ends came to 12 bases. The CDR3 coding sequence is TGTGCCAGCAACCAGGGTCTCGAGCCCCAGCATTTT. Translating gives CASNQGLEPQHF.

The chain combines TRBV7-2 with TRBJ2-5; 16 positions match TRBD2. Losses at the gene ends were 4 bases for V and 5 bases for J; bases not matched to a gene: 4. Germline values: CDR1 SGHTA, CDR2 FQGNSA. This CDR3 is 16 amino acids long. The DNA of the CDR3 is TGTGCCAGCAGCTCGGGACTAGCGGGAGGGCGGGAGACCCAGTACTTC. As protein: CASSSGLAGGRETQYF.

The chain uses TRBV7-2 and TRBJ2-3; no definite D call. The CDR3 covers 11 residues. The V gene's germline CDR1 is SGHTA and CDR2 FQGNSA. Trimming cost V 5 bases and J 6 bases, with 6 bases left between them. The CDR3 is CASSIGDTQYF. The CDR3 DNA is TGTGCCAGCAGCATAGGGGATACGCAGTATTTT.

The gene calls are TRBV4-1 and TRBJ2-6; no definite D call. V lost 2 bases and J 2 bases, leaving 7 bases between the germline ends. Germline V gene data show CDR1 as MGHRA and CDR2 as YSYEKL. The CDR3 is made up of 15 amino acids. The CDR3 DNA is TGCGCCAGCAGCCAACCCAACCCTGGGGCCAACGTCCTGACTTTC. Translation gives CASSQPNPGANVLTF.

The V and J genes are TRBV9 and TRBJ2-3, with a possible D match to TRBD2 (5 bases). Trimming removed 4 bases at V and 5 bases at J, with 23 bases between. The CDR3 is made up of 17 amino acids. Per the germline V gene, CDR1 is SGDLS and CDR2 is YYNGEE. The CDR3 loop is CASSSPGGGLARDTQYF. The CDR3, as DNA: TGTGCCAGCAGCTCTCCAGGAGGAGGTTTAGCTAGAGATACGCAGTATTTT.

The chain couples TRBV10-3 to TRBJ1-2, with 11 bases fitting TRBD1. The J segment lost 8 bases and the V segment lost 6 bases, leaving 8 bases of the junction unmatched. The CDR3 is 14 amino acids. The germline V gene has CDR1 ENHRY and CDR2 SYGVKD. The CDR3 DNA follows: TGTGCCATCAGCGGACAGGGGGCGTTGGAGGGCTACACCTTC. Translating it yields CAISGQGALEGYTF.

Only one count was recorded for this clone. This chain uses TRBV5-4 with TRBJ2-3; D is ambiguous. The length of the CDR3 is 12 residues. Germline lookup yields CDR1 SGHNT and CDR2 YYREEE (reference sequence). Trimming shortened V by 3 bases and J by 4 bases, and 6 bases separated the two germline ends. The DNA for the CDR3 is TGTGCCAGCAGCTGGATCGCAGATACGCAGTATTTT. It yields the protein CASSWIADTQYF.

This chain joins TRBV6-5 and TRBJ2-4; 9 bases map to TRBD1. The J segment lost 4 bases and the V segment lost 7 bases, leaving 2 bases of the junction unmatched. This CDR3 has 13 residues. Germline lookup yields CDR1 MNHEY and CDR2 SVGAGI. This CDR3 is CASIGQGKNIQYF. DNA of the CDR3: TGTGCCAGCATTGGACAGGGGAAAAACATTCAGTACTTC.

This rearrangement joins TRBV21-1 to TRBJ1-1. TRBV21-1 is a pseudogene. The CDR3 runs to 14 residues. The CDR3 is CASSKAGANTEAFF. The CDR3, as DNA: TGTGCCAGCAGCAAAGCGGGAGCGAACACTGAAGCTTTCTTT.

The chain combines TRBV29-1 with TRBJ1-1; D is undetermined. CDR3 length: 11 amino acids. Trimming stripped 2 bases from V and 3 bases from J, with 4 bases between. Germline V lookup: CDR1 SQVTM, CDR2 ANQGSEA. CDR3: CSVEQDTEAFF. The CDR3 nucleotides are TGCAGCGTTGAACAAGACACTGAAGCTTTCTTT.